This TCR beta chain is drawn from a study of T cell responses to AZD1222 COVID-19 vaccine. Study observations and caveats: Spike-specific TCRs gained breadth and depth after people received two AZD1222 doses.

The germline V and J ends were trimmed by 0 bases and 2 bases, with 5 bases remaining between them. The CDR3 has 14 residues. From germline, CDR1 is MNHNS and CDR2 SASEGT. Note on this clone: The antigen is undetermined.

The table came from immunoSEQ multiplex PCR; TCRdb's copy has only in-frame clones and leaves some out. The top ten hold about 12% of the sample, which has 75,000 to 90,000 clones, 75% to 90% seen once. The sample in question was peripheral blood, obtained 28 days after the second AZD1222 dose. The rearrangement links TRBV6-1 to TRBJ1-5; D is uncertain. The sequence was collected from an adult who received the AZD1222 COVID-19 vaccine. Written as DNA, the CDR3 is TGTGCCAGCAGTGAAGCGCAGGGCAATCAGCCCCAGCATTTT. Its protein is CASSEAQGNQPQHF.